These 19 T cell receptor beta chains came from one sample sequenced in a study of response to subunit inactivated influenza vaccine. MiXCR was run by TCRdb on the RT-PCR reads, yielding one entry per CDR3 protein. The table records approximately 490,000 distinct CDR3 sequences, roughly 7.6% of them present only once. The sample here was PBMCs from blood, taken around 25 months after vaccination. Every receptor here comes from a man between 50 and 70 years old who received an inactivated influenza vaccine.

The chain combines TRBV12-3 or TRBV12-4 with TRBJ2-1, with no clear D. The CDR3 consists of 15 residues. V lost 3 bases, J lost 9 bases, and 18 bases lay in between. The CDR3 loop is CASSFPNGPVPEQFF. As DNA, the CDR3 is TGTGCCAGCAGTTTCCCCAATGGACCAGTCCCTGAGCAGTTCTTC.

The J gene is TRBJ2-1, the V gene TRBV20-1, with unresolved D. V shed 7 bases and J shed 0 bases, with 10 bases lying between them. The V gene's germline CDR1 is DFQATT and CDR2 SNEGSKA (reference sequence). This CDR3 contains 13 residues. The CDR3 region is CSVTGGSYNEQFF. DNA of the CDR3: TGCAGTGTAACGGGTGGCTCCTACAATGAGCAGTTCTTC.

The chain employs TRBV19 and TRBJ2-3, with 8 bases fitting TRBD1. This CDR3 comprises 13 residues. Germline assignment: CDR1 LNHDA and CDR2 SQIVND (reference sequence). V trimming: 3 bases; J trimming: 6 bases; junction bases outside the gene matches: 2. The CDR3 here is CASSIRQGDTQYF. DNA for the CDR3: TGTGCCAGTAGTATCCGACAGGGGGATACGCAGTATTTT.

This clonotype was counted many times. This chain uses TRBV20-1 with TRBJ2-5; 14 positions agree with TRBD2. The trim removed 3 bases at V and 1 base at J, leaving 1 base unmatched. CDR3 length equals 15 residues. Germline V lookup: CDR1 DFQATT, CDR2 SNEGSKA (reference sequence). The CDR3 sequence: CSARGLAGVQETQYF. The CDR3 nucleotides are TGCAGTGCTAGGGGACTAGCGGGAGTCCAAGAGACCCAGTACTTC.

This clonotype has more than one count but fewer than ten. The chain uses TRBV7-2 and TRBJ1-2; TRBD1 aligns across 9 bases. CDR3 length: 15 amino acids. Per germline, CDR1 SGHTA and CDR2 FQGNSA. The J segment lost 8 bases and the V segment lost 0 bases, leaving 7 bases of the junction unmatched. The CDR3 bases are TGTGCCAGCAGCTTAGCGTCGTCAGGACAGGGGGGCTACACCTTC. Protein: CASSLASSGQGGYTF.

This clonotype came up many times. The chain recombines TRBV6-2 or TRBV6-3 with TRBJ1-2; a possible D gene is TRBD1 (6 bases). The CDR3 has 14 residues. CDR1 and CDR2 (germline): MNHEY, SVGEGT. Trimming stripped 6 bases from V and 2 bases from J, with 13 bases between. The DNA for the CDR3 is TGTGCCAGCAGAACGAACAGGGTCAACTATGGCTACACCTTC. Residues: CASRTNRVNYGYTF.

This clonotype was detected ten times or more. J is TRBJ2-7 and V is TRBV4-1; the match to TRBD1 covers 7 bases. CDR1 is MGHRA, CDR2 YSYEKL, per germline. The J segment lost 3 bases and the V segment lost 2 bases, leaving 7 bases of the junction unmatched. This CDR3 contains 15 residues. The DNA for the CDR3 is TGCGCCAGCAGCCAACACAGGCAGGGGGACTACGAGCAGTACTTC. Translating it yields CASSQHRQGDYEQYF.

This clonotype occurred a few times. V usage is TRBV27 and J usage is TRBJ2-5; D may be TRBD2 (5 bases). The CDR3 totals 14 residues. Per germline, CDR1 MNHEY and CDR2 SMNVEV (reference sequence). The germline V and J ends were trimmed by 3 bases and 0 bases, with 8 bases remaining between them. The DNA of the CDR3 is TGTGCCAGCAGTTTTTCGGGGTACCAAGAGACCCAGTACTTC. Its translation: CASSFSGYQETQYF.

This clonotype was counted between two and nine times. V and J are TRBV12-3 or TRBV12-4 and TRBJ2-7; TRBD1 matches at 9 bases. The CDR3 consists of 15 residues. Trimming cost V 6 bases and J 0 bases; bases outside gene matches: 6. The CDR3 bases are TGTGCCAGCAGCCCGACAGGGGGAGGCTCCTACGAGCAGTACTTC. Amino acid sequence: CASSPTGGGSYEQYF.

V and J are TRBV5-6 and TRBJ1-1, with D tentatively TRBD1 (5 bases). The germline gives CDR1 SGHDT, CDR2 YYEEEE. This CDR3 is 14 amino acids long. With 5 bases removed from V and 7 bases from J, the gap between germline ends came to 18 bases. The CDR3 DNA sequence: TGTGCCAGCAGTTTCGCTCGGGGGGTTGGTGAAGCTTTCTTT. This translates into CASSFARGVGEAFF.

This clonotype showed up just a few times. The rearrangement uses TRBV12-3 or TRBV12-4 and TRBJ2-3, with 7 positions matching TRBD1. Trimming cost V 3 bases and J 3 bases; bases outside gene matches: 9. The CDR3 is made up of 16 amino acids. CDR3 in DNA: TGTGCCAGCAGTTTCAGAGGGGGCCCTAGGACAGATACGCAGTATTTT. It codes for CASSFRGGPRTDTQYF.

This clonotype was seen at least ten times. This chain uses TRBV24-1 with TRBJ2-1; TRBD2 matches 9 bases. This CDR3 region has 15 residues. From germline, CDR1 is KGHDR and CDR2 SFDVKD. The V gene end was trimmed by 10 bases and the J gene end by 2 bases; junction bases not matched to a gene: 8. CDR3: CATSSGSRPYNEQFF. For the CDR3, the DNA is TGTGCCACTAGTAGCGGGAGCCGCCCCTACAATGAGCAGTTCTTC.

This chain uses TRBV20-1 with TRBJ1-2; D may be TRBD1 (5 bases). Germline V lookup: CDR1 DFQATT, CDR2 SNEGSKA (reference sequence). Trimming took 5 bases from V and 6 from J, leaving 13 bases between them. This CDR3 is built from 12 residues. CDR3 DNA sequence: TGCAGTGCTTGGACAAGCCCCCATGGCTACACCTTC. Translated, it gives CSAWTSPHGYTF.

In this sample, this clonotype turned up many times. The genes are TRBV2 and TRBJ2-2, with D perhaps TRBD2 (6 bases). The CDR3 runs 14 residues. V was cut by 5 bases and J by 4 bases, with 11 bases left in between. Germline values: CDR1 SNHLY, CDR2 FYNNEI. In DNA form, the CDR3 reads TGTGCCAGCAGTAAGACTAGGTTCACCGGGGAGCTGTTTTTT. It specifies CASSKTRFTGELFF.

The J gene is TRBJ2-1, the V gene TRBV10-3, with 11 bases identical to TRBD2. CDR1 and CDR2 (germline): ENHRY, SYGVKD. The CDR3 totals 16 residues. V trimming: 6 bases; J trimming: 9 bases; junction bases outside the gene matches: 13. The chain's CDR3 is CAIRSEGLAAHGEQFF. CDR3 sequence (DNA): TGTGCCATCAGATCCGAGGGACTAGCGGCACATGGTGAGCAGTTCTTC.

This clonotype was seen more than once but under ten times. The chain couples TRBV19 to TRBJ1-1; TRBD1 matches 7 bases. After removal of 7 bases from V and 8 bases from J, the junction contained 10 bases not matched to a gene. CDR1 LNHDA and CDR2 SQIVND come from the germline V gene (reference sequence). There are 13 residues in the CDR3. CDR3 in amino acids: CASTPPGGREAFF. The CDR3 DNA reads TGTGCCAGTACCCCCCCAGGGGGTCGGGAAGCTTTCTTT.

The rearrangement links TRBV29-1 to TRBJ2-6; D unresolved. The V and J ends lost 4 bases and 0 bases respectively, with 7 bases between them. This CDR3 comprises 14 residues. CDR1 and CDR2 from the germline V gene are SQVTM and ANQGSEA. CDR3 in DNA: TGCAGCGTTGTAACCTCCTCTGGGGCCAACGTCCTGACTTTC. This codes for CSVVTSSGANVLTF.

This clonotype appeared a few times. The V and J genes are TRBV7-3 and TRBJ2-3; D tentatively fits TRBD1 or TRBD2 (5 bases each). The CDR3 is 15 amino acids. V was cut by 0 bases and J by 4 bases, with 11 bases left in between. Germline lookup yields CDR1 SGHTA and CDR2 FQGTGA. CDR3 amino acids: CASSLTYRDADTQYF. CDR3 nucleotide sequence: TGTGCCAGCAGCTTAACTTATAGGGACGCAGATACGCAGTATTTT.

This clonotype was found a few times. In nucleotides, the CDR3 is TGTGCCAGCAGCTTGTTTAGGGGGCAAGATACGCAGTATTTT. Amino acids: CASSLFRGQDTQYF. V is TRBV7-2 and J is TRBJ2-3, with 7 bases fitting TRBD1. The CDR3 length is 14 residues. Germline V gene lookup returns CDR1 SGHTA and CDR2 FQGNSA. V gave up 3 bases and J gave up 5 bases; unmatched junction bases: 5.